Given below is one T cell receptor beta chain in context. Its antigen is undetermined. Trimming cost V 2 bases and J 0 bases, with 18 bases left between them. Germline CDR1 is SGHTA and CDR2 is FQGNSA. The CDR3 is 18 amino acids. These data belong to a study of blood T cells in healthy people across ages. No fewer than 6 million PBMCs went into each sample. Overall study findings and caveats: Among long-lived donors, naive CD4+ cells were more numerous and diversity higher than in aged donors.

With a J-beta primer mix and a sample-barcoded 5' primer, a second PCR ran about 6 to 11 cycles. From the 5' RACE reads, TCRdb called clonotypes with MiXCR, one entry per CDR3 protein. The sample holds some 760,000 distinct CDR3 sequences, 25% seen once. This same sample was also taken into another study, of T cells of mothers and their children. That work contributes: It was related mother-child pairs that showed slightly higher overlap than unrelated pairs, without reaching significance.

The clonotype originates from a boy aged 5 to 17 in good health. This chain uses TRBV7-2 with TRBJ2-3, with D unresolved. The sample comprised blood. Here the CDR3 reads CASSLKTGKRTSTDTQYF. As DNA, the CDR3 is TGTGCCAGCAGCTTAAAGACTGGAAAACGTACTAGCACAGATACGCAGTATTTT.